The rows below give T cell receptor beta chains drawn from one sample of a study of shared clonotypes between healthy human individuals. The protocol was immunoSEQ multiplex PCR, while the TCRdb copy is restricted to in-frame clones and leaves out a portion. The sample lists about 680,000 clones, about 90% seen once, with about a quarter in the top ten. The sequencing input was naive CD8+ T cells sorted from blood. These receptors originate from a man aged 25 to 45 in good health. Both conserved end residues are part of each CDR3. D genes are given only for firm matches. Expanded clones are given a class, and other clones once, few, many or no size at all.

>TRBV11-2|-|-|TRBJ2-2
CASSLEVVAGELFF
TGTGCCAGCAGCTTAGAGGTCGTGGCCGGGGAGCTGTTTTTT
>TRBV4-2|-|-|TRBJ2-7
CASSPQGRGVYEQYF
TGTGCCAGCAGCCCGCAAGGCAGGGGGGTCTACGAGCAGTACTTC
>TRBV27|-|once|TRBJ2-1
CASSLPSYNEQFF
TGTGCCAGCAGCCTCCCCTCCTACAATGAGCAGTTCTTC
>TRBV7-3|TRBD2|-|TRBJ2-3
CASSQTSGSTDTQYF
TGTGCCAGCAGCCAGACTAGCGGGAGCACAGATACGCAGTATTTT
>TRBV4-1|-|-|TRBJ2-7
CASSFGQSSGNEQYF
TGCGCCAGCAGCTTTGGGCAATCCTCTGGAAACGAGCAGTACTTC
>TRBV2|-|-|TRBJ1-1
CASTGMNTEAFF
TGTGCCAGCACGGGAATGAACACTGAAGCTTTCTTT
>TRBV28|-|-|TRBJ1-2
CASSLARFYGYTF
TGTGCCAGCAGTTTAGCCCGATTTTATGGCTACACCTTC
>TRBV11-1|-|-|TRBJ2-7
CASSSDSYEQYF
TGTGCCAGCAGCTCTGACAGTTACGAGCAGTACTTC
>TRBV5-3|TRBD1|-|TRBJ2-7
CARSFLGGETMYEQYF
TGTGCCAGAAGCTTCCTAGGGGGCGAGACGATGTACGAGCAGTACTTC
>TRBV7-9|-|-|TRBJ2-5
CASSPPSQETQYF
TGTGCCAGCAGCCCCCCCAGCCAAGAGACCCAGTACTTC
>TRBV29-1|-|-|TRBJ2-1
CSVEQGFNEQFF
TGCAGCGTTGAGCAGGGTTTCAATGAGCAGTTCTTC
>TRBV16|TRBD2|-|TRBJ2-1
CASSQSSLTSGRTDEQFF
TGTGCCAGCAGCCAATCTTCTTTAACTAGCGGGAGGACCGATGAGCAGTTCTTC
>TRBV9|-|-|TRBJ2-7
CASSGRGSSYEQYF
TGTGCCAGCAGCGGCCGGGGGAGCTCCTACGAGCAGTACTTC
>TRBV7-3|-|-|TRBJ2-7
CASSLKLADEQYF
TGTGCCAGCAGCTTAAAACTAGCTGACGAGCAGTACTTC
>TRBV10-3|-|-|TRBJ2-1
CAISESILISTHNEQFF
TGTGCCATCAGTGAGTCGATTCTGATTAGCACCCACAATGAGCAGTTCTTC
>TRBV10-2|-|-|TRBJ1-5
CASSVGVSNQPQHF
TGCGCCAGCAGTGTCGGGGTTAGCAATCAGCCCCAGCATTTT
>TRBV7-9|TRBD1|-|TRBJ2-7
CASSPSPTGGPTYEQYF
TGTGCCAGCAGCCCATCCCCTACAGGGGGCCCAACCTACGAGCAGTACTTC
>TRBV18|-|-|TRBJ2-2
CASSPSGTRANTGELFF
TGTGCCAGCTCACCCTCCGGGACACGCGCGAACACCGGGGAGCTGTTTTTT
>TRBV9|-|-|TRBJ2-3
CASSVAGTIADTQYF
TGTGCCAGCAGCGTAGCAGGGACGATTGCAGATACGCAGTATTTT
>TRBV7-9|TRBD1|-|TRBJ2-5
CASSPQTGTGGGETQYF
TGTGCCAGCAGCCCACAAACCGGGACAGGGGGCGGCGAGACCCAGTACTTC
>TRBV4-1|-|-|TRBJ2-1
CASSQDRADYNEQFF
TGCGCCAGCAGCCAAGATAGGGCAGACTACAATGAGCAGTTCTTC
>TRBV2|-|-|TRBJ2-7
CASSDRVPPEQYF
TGTGCCAGCAGTGATAGAGTCCCCCCGGAGCAGTACTTC
>TRBV2|TRBD1|-|TRBJ2-1
CASSGRDRGPYNEQFF
TGTGCCAGCAGTGGCCGGGACAGGGGGCCATACAATGAGCAGTTCTTC
>TRBV29-1|-|-|TRBJ2-2
CSVLPYGNTGELFF
TGCAGCGTTCTGCCTTATGGGAACACCGGGGAGCTGTTTTTT
>TRBV10-3|-|-|TRBJ2-6
CAISEGGSGANVLTF
TGTGCCATCAGTGAGGGCGGCTCTGGGGCCAACGTCCTGACTTTC
>TRBV4-1|TRBD2|-|TRBJ2-5
CASSQALDSGVKETQYF
TGCGCCAGCAGCCAAGCCCTGGATAGCGGGGTAAAAGAGACCCAGTACTTC
>TRBV4-1|-|-|TRBJ2-7
CASSQGRDYEQYF
TGCGCCAGCAGCCAAGGCAGGGACTACGAGCAGTACTTC
>TRBV5-6|TRBD2|-|TRBJ2-5
CASSLNSGSLEETQYF
TGTGCCAGCAGCTTAAATAGCGGGAGCCTGGAAGAGACCCAGTACTTC
>TRBV4-2|-|-|TRBJ2-7
CASSPRDLSYEQYF
TGTGCCAGCAGCCCCCGGGACTTATCCTACGAGCAGTACTTC
>TRBV28|-|-|TRBJ2-7
CASSLHPSARPSYEQYF
TGTGCCAGCAGCCTACACCCCTCGGCCAGGCCATCCTACGAGCAGTACTTC
>TRBV7-6|TRBD1|-|TRBJ1-1
CASSLRTGNTEAFF
TGTGCCAGCAGCTTACGGACAGGGAACACTGAAGCTTTCTTT
>TRBV10-3|-|-|TRBJ2-7
CAISESDSGKLHEQYF
TGTGCCATCAGTGAAAGTGATAGCGGTAAACTCCACGAGCAGTACTTC
>TRBV7-9|-|-|TRBJ1-2
CASRAGLSQGYTF
TGTGCCAGCAGGGCAGGTCTTTCTCAGGGCTACACCTTC
>TRBV28|-|-|TRBJ1-1
CASSLAGTEAFF
TGTGCCAGCAGTTTAGCGGGGACTGAAGCTTTCTTT
>TRBV10-3|-|-|TRBJ2-7
CAISESGLSSYEQYF
TGTGCCATCAGTGAGTCAGGGTTGTCCTCCTACGAGCAGTACTTC
>TRBV6-5|-|-|TRBJ2-7
CASNPTEGFSYEQYF
TGTGCCAGCAATCCGACCGAGGGTTTTTCGTACGAGCAGTACTTC
>TRBV7-2|-|-|TRBJ2-2
CASSTTNTGELFF
TGTGCCAGCAGCACCACCAACACCGGGGAGCTGTTTTTT
>TRBV7-3|TRBD1|-|TRBJ2-2
CASSHPGQRNTGELFF
TGTGCCAGCAGCCACCCGGGACAGAGAAACACCGGGGAGCTGTTTTTT
>TRBV27|TRBD2|-|TRBJ2-2
CASSLRAGGVTGELFF
TGTGCCAGCAGTTTAAGGGCGGGAGGGGTCACCGGGGAGCTGTTTTTT
>TRBV30|TRBD1|-|TRBJ1-5
CAWSEGAGSNQPQHF
TGTGCCTGGAGCGAGGGGGCGGGAAGCAATCAGCCCCAGCATTTT
>TRBV29-1|TRBD2|once|TRBJ2-1
CSVVGLAGGTSSYNEQFF
TGCAGCGTTGTGGGGCTAGCGGGAGGGACGAGCTCCTACAATGAGCAGTTCTTC
>TRBV27|TRBD2|-|TRBJ2-1
CASSPQYGLAAGYNEQFF
TGTGCCAGCAGTCCCCAGTACGGACTAGCGGCAGGATACAATGAGCAGTTCTTC
>TRBV9|TRBD2|-|TRBJ2-3
CASSVAETSGTDTQYF
TGTGCCAGCAGCGTAGCAGAGACTAGCGGCACAGATACGCAGTATTTT
>TRBV30|TRBD1|-|TRBJ1-1
CAWSEPDRANTEAFF
TGTGCCTGGAGTGAGCCAGACAGGGCGAACACTGAAGCTTTCTTT
>TRBV15|TRBD1|-|TRBJ1-2
CATSRGGQAYGYTF
TGTGCCACCAGCAGAGGGGGACAGGCCTATGGCTACACCTTC
>TRBV11-2|TRBD2|-|TRBJ2-7
CASSLNGRAAYEQYF
TGTGCCAGCAGCTTAAACGGGAGGGCCGCCTACGAGCAGTACTTC
>TRBV4-1|TRBD1|-|TRBJ1-5
CASSQDAGEGARQPQHF
TGCGCCAGCAGCCAAGACGCGGGGGAGGGGGCCAGACAGCCCCAGCATTTT
>TRBV7-8|-|-|TRBJ2-2
CASSANLGGSNTGELFF
TGTGCCAGCAGCGCCAACCTCGGCGGCTCGAACACCGGGGAGCTGTTTTTT
>TRBV4-1|TRBD1|-|TRBJ2-7
CASSQDRQGAYEQYF
TGCGCCAGCAGCCAAGATCGACAGGGGGCCTACGAGCAGTACTTC
>TRBV7-3|-|-|TRBJ1-1
CASSSAQGRNTEAFF
TGTGCCAGCAGCTCAGCCCAAGGAAGGAACACTGAAGCTTTCTTT
>TRBV4-3|-|-|TRBJ1-5
CASSQDPNQPQHF
TGCGCCAGCAGCCAAGATCCGAATCAGCCCCAGCATTTT
>TRBV5-5|TRBD1|-|TRBJ2-1
CASSLRTGDQNEQFF
TGTGCCAGCAGCTTAAGGACAGGGGATCAGAATGAGCAGTTCTTC